These 26 T cell receptor beta chains were sequenced from one sample in a study of blood T cell repertoires in COVID-19. The method was immunoSEQ multiplex PCR; TCRdb's version includes in-frame clones alone and lacks a portion of them. The sample includes about 520,000 clones, 70% to 90% of them seen just once. The sequenced sample was peripheral blood. These TCRs come from a human donor in a cohort sampled during active COVID-19.

This chain uses TRBV6-5 with TRBJ2-3, with 9 bases matching TRBD2. J gave up 7 bases and V 0 bases, and 5 bases lay outside the gene matches. The V gene's germline CDR1 is MNHEY and CDR2 SVGAGI. The CDR3 has 15 residues. CDR3 sequence reads: CASSYSSGRLNTQYF. The CDR3 DNA reads TGTGCCAGCAGTTACTCTAGCGGGAGACTAAATACGCAGTATTTT.

The chain uses TRBV7-3 and TRBJ2-2; 14 nucleotides agree with TRBD2. Trimming at V came to 1 base and at J to 2 bases, leaving 3 bases not matched to a gene. The germline V gene encodes CDR1 SGHTA and CDR2 FQGTGA. The CDR3 loop spans 18 amino acids. The CDR3 DNA is TGTGCCAGCAGCTTAAGGACTAGCGGGAGGTTAAACACCGGGGAGCTGTTTTTT. Residues: CASSLRTSGRLNTGELFF.

The CDR3 here is CASSQGLGGAVYEQYF. The CDR3 DNA is TGCGCCAGCAGCCAAGGACTTGGGGGGGCTGTTTACGAGCAGTACTTC. V gene TRBV4-1 combines with J gene TRBJ2-7; maybe TRBD2 (7 bases). Germline loops: CDR1 MGHRA, CDR2 YSYEKL. V lost 1 base and J lost 4, with 17 bases in between. The CDR3 consists of 16 residues.

A single count supports this clone. The chain links TRBV27 to TRBJ2-7, with TRBD1 matching 7 bases. CDR3 length: 15 amino acids. Looked up from germline, CDR1 is MNHEY and CDR2 is SMNVEV (reference sequence). The junction had 6 bases not matched to a gene; V was cut back by 2 bases and J by 2 bases. This chain's CDR3 is CASSLGQDGTYEQYF. DNA for the CDR3: TGTGCCAGCAGTTTAGGACAGGATGGTACCTACGAGCAGTACTTC.

The chain is built from TRBV7-8 and TRBJ2-7, with D possibly called TRBD1 or TRBD2 (5 bases each). This CDR3 contains 14 residues. Germline V gene lookup returns CDR1 SGHVS and CDR2 FQNEAQ. The V end lost 5 bases, the J end lost 6 bases, and 17 bases lay between the germline ends. The CDR3 sequence: CASSLGVGEVEQYF. The CDR3 region has the DNA TGTGCCAGCAGCCTAGGGGTCGGGGAAGTCGAGCAGTACTTC.

The chain is built from TRBV30 and TRBJ2-7; 10 nucleotides align to TRBD2. Trimming removed 0 bases from V and 4 bases from J; junction bases left unmatched: 15. The CDR3 contains 18 residues. CDR1 is GTSNPN and CDR2 is SVGIG in the germline V gene (reference sequence). The CDR3 loop reads CAWSVLAGRPETLYEQYF. For the CDR3, the DNA is TGTGCCTGGAGTGTACTAGCGGGGCGACCAGAGACCCTATACGAGCAGTACTTC.

This clone has only one observation. V usage is TRBV7-6 and J usage is TRBJ2-1; 9 nucleotides agree with TRBD2. This CDR3 has 15 residues. J lost 6 bases, V lost 5 bases, and 8 bases had no gene match. CDR1 is SGHVS, CDR2 FNYEAQ, per germline. CDR3 coding DNA: TGTGCCAGCAGCACGGGACTAGCTCTTCCCAATGAGCAGTTCTTC. Its translation is CASSTGLALPNEQFF.

This clone was seen a single time. V gene TRBV11-2 combines with J gene TRBJ2-2, with 7 nucleotides matching TRBD1. CDR3 length: 14 amino acids. Germline V gene sequence: CDR1 SGHAT, CDR2 FQNNGV. The J segment lost 7 bases and the V segment lost 5 bases, leaving 7 bases of the junction unmatched. As DNA, the CDR3 is TGTGCCAGCAGCAGGCAGGGGGTAGGCGGGGAGCTGTTTTTT. Protein: CASSRQGVGGELFF. Complete variable domain (other parts from reference TRBV11-2 and TRBJ2-2): EAGVAQSPRYKIIEKRQSVAFWCNPISGHATLYWYQQILGQGPKLLIQFQNNGVVDDSQLPKDRFSAERLKGVDSTLKIQPAKLEDSAVYLCASSRQGVGGELFFGEGSRLTVL.

The chain recombines TRBV7-3 with TRBJ1-1; D possibly corresponds to TRBD1 (6 bases). This CDR3 comprises 15 residues. Germline V gene sequence: CDR1 SGHTA, CDR2 FQGTGA. V was clipped by 3 bases and J by 1 base, with 12 bases between them. The CDR3 DNA reads as TGTGCCAGCAGCTTGGACAGCCAAAGGAACACTGAAGCTTTCTTT. Amino acids: CASSLDSQRNTEAFF.

The chain carries TRBV4-1 and TRBJ2-3; the match to TRBD2 covers 10 bases. V gave up 2 bases and J gave up 6 bases; unmatched junction bases: 2. CDR3 length: 14 residues. The germline V gene encodes CDR1 MGHRA and CDR2 YSYEKL. CDR3 sequence reads: CASSQTSGTDTQYF. CDR3 DNA: TGCGCCAGCAGCCAAACTAGCGGGACGGATACGCAGTATTTT.

The rearrangement links TRBV27 to TRBJ2-5; D is possibly TRBD1 (6 bases). Germline V gene sequence: CDR1 MNHEY, CDR2 SMNVEV (reference sequence). V was trimmed by 2 bases and J by 1 base, leaving 14 bases between them. The CDR3 loop spans 16 amino acids. CDR3: CASSLNIGDIQETQYF. CDR3 coding DNA: TGTGCCAGCAGTTTAAACATAGGGGACATCCAAGAGACCCAGTACTTC.

The chain links TRBV4-1 to TRBJ2-2, with 12 bases fitting TRBD2. Germline CDR1 and CDR2: MGHRA and YSYEKL. The CDR3 is 17 residues long. With V trimmed by 3 bases and J by 4 bases, 6 bases remained unmatched. The CDR3 coding sequence is TGCGCCAGCAGCCAGTCACTAGCGGGAGGTATCACCGGGGAGCTGTTTTTT. Its translation is CASSQSLAGGITGELFF.

The chain combines TRBV7-2 with TRBJ1-2, with a tentative D call TRBD1 (5 bases). The CDR3 loop spans 18 amino acids. Trimming took 5 bases from V and 2 from J, leaving 24 bases between them. Per germline, CDR1 SGHTA and CDR2 FQGNSA. CDR3 in amino acids: CASSPSGVTNTLNYGYTF. The DNA for the CDR3 is TGTGCCAGCAGCCCATCGGGGGTCACTAACACCTTAAACTATGGCTACACCTTC.

V gene TRBV5-6 combines with J gene TRBJ1-2, with D possibly being TRBD1 (5 bases). The CDR3 runs to 14 residues. Germline loops: CDR1 SGHDT, CDR2 YYEEEE. V was shortened by 0 bases and J by 1 base, with 7 bases between the two germline ends. The DNA for the CDR3 is TGTGCCAGCAGCTTGGGACAGAATAACTATGGCTACACCTTC. Its translation is CASSLGQNNYGYTF.

For the CDR3, the DNA is TGTGCCAGCAGTGGAGGGGATCATGAGCAGTTCTTC. Protein product: CASSGGDHEQFF. The rearrangement uses TRBV28 and TRBJ2-1; D is perhaps TRBD2 (6 bases). Trimming stripped 5 bases from V and 8 bases from J, with 10 bases between. The CDR3 runs 12 residues. The V gene's germline CDR1 is MDHEN and CDR2 SYDVKM.

The rearrangement joins TRBV3-1 (or the pseudogene TRBV3-2) to TRBJ1-1; TRBD1 matches 9 bases. The CDR3 loop spans 15 amino acids. The J segment lost 5 bases and the V segment lost 0 bases, leaving 4 bases of the junction unmatched. Germline lookup yields CDR1 LGHDT and CDR2 YNNKEL (reference sequence). CDR3 sequence: CASSQDTGGRTEAFF. The CDR3 DNA is TGTGCCAGCAGCCAAGATACAGGGGGCCGGACTGAAGCTTTCTTT.

V gene TRBV28 combines with J gene TRBJ2-1; 10 nucleotides agree with TRBD2. Germline-derived CDR1 and CDR2 are MDHEN and SYDVKM. V was clipped by 5 bases and J by 5 bases; unmatched bases: 12. This CDR3 is 17 amino acids long. CDR3 sequence reads: CASSPIIGLADNNEQFF. In DNA form, the CDR3 reads TGTGCCAGCAGTCCTATTATTGGACTAGCGGATAACAATGAGCAGTTCTTC.

V is TRBV10-2 and J is TRBJ2-7; D possibly corresponds to TRBD2 (5 bases). CDR3 length equals 15 residues. Germline lookup yields CDR1 WSHSY and CDR2 SAAADI. Deletions cut 0 bases from V and 3 bases from J, with 12 bases between. This chain's CDR3 is CASSESGSFHYEQYF. The CDR3 region has the DNA TGCGCCAGCAGTGAGTCGGGGAGTTTCCACTACGAGCAGTACTTC.

The chain combines TRBV7-2 with TRBJ2-7, with 7 bases matching TRBD2. With V trimmed by 2 bases and J by 5 bases, 12 bases remained unmatched. Germline V lookup: CDR1 SGHTA, CDR2 FQGNSA. CDR3 length equals 16 residues. CDR3 amino acids: CASSLRSSGVLNEQYF. The CDR3 DNA follows: TGTGCCAGCAGCTTAAGGTCCAGCGGGGTTCTGAACGAGCAGTACTTC.

The chain joins TRBV6-5 to TRBJ1-2, with D maybe TRBD1 (6 bases). The CDR3 totals 15 residues. The V end was cut by 7 bases, the J end by 4 bases, with 19 bases between. Germline V gives CDR1 MNHEY, CDR2 SVGAGI. Here the CDR3 DNA reads TGTGCCAGCAAGCAGGGGAGTAGCAAGTTCTATGGCTACACCTTC. This encodes CASKQGSSKFYGYTF.

CDR3 amino acids: CASSLAGDPAGETQYF. The DNA of the CDR3 is TGTGCCAGCAGTTTAGCCGGGGACCCGGCGGGGGAGACCCAGTACTTC. This rearrangement joins TRBV27 to TRBJ2-5; TRBD2 is a possible D gene (6 bases). V shed 2 bases and J shed 5 bases, with 18 bases lying between them. Germline CDR1 MNHEY, CDR2 SMNVEV (reference sequence). CDR3 size: 16 residues.

This chain links TRBV7-2 with TRBJ2-7; 12 nucleotides agree with TRBD2. V trimming: 4 bases; J trimming: 3 bases; junction bases outside the gene matches: 4. Germline CDR1 reads SGHTA; CDR2 reads FQGNSA. This CDR3 is built from 15 residues. CDR3: CASSSRTSGIYEQYF. In DNA form, the CDR3 reads TGTGCCAGCAGCTCCCGGACTAGCGGGATCTACGAGCAGTACTTC.

The chain links TRBV29-1 to TRBJ2-7; 12 bases agree with TRBD2. V was pared by 6 bases and J by 0 bases, with 6 bases of the junction left unmatched. This CDR3 spans 15 amino acids. Germline V gene lookup returns CDR1 SQVTM and CDR2 ANQGSEA. The CDR3 bases are TGCAGCGTAGCCGGACTAGCGGGGAGCTCCTACGAGCAGTACTTC. Its translation is CSVAGLAGSSYEQYF.

The chain combines TRBV3-1 (or the pseudogene TRBV3-2) with TRBJ2-7; possibly TRBD2 for D (5 bases). The CDR3 totals 12 residues. V lost 0 bases to trimming and J lost 7 bases, with 7 bases between them. Germline CDR1 and CDR2: LGHDT and YNNKEL (reference sequence). CDR3: CASSQDEREQYF. In nucleotides, the CDR3 is TGTGCCAGCAGCCAAGATGAGCGGGAGCAGTACTTC.

V usage is TRBV5-6 and J usage is TRBJ2-6; D possibly corresponds to TRBD2 (5 bases). CDR1 and CDR2 (germline): SGHDT, YYEEEE. V gave up 4 bases and J gave up 4 bases, with 21 bases separating them. This CDR3 is 18 amino acids long. Here the CDR3 DNA reads TGTGCCAGCAGCCCCTTAACCCTCGCGGGCTCCGGGGCCAACGTCCTGACTTTC. Protein: CASSPLTLAGSGANVLTF.

CDR3 sequence: CASRRLGDTEAFF. The CDR3 DNA reads as TGTGCCAGCAGACGCCTAGGGGACACTGAAGCTTTCTTT. The chain employs TRBV25-1 and TRBJ1-1, with D perhaps TRBD1 (5 bases). Germline lookup yields CDR1 MGHDK and CDR2 SYGVNS. V lost 6 bases, J lost 3 bases, and 11 bases lay in between. CDR3 length: 13 amino acids.